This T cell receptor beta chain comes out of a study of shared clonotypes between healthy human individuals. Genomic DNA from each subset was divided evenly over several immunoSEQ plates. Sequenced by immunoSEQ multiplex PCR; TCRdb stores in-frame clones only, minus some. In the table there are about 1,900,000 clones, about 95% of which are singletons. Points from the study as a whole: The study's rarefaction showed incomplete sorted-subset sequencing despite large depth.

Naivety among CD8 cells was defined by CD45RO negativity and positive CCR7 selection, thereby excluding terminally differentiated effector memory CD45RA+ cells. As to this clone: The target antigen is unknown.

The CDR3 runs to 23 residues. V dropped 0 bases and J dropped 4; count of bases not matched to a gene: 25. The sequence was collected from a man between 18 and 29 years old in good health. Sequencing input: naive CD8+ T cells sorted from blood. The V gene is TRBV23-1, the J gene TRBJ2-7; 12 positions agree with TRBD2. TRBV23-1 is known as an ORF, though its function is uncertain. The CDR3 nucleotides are TGCGCCAGCAGTCAATCGGAGGACAGGGATCTACTAGCGGGAGGAAGGGTAAGGTACGAGCAGTACTTC. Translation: CASSQSEDRDLLAGGRVRYEQYF.